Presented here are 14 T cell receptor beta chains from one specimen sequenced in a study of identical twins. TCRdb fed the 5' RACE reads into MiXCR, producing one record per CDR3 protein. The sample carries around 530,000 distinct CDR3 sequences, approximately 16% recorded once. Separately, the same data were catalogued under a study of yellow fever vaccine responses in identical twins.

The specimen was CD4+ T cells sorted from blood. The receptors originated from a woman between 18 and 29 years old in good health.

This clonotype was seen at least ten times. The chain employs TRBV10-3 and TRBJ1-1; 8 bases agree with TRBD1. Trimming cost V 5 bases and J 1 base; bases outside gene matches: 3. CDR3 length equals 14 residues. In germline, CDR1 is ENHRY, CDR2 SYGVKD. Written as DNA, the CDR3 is TGTGCCATCAGTCCCGGGACAGGGAACACTGAAGCTTTCTTT. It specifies CAISPGTGNTEAFF.

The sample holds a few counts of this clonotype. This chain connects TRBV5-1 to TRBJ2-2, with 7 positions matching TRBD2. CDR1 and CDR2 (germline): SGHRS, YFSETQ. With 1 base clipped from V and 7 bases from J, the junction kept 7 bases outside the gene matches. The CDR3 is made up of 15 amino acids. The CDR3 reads CASSLLTSRGGELFF. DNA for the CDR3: TGCGCCAGCAGCTTGTTGACTAGCCGAGGCGGGGAGCTGTTTTTT. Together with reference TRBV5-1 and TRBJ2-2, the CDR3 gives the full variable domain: KAGVTQTPRYLIKTRGQQVTLSCSPISGHRSVSWYQQTPGQGLQFLFEYFSETQRNKGNFPGRFSGRQFSNSRSEMNVSTLELGDSALYLCASSLLTSRGGELFFGEGSRLTVL.

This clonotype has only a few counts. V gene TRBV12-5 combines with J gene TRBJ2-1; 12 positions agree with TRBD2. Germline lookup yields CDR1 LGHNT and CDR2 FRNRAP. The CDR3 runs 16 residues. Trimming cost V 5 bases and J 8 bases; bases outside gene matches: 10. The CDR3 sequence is CASGRTSGTVVHEQFF. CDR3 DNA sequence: TGTGCTAGTGGTAGGACTAGCGGGACGGTCGTTCATGAGCAGTTCTTC. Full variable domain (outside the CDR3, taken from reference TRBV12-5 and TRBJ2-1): DARVTQTPRHKVTEMGQEVTMRCQPILGHNTVFWYRQTMMQGLELLAYFRNRAPLDDSGMPKDRFSAEMPDATLATLKIQPSEPRDSAVYFCASGRTSGTVVHEQFFGPGTRLTVL.

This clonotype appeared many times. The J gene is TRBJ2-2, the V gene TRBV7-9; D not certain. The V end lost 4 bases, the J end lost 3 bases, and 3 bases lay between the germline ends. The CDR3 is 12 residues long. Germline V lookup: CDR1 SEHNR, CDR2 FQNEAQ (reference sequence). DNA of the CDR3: TGTGCCAGCAGCTATCACACCGGGGAGCTGTTTTTT. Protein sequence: CASSYHTGELFF. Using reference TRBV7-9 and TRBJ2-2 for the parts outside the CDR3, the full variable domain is DTGVSQNPRHKITKRGQNVTFRCDPISEHNRLYWYRQTLGQGPEFLTYFQNEAQLEKSRLLSDRFSAERPKGSFSTLEIQRTEQGDSAMYLCASSYHTGELFFGEGSRLTVL.

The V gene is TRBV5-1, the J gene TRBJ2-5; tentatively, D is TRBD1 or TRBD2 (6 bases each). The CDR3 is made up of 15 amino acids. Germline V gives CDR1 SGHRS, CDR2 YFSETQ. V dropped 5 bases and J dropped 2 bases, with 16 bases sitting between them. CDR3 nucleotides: TGCGCCAGCAGAACAGGAGGGGGAAATCAAGAGACCCAGTACTTC. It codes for CASRTGGGNQETQYF.

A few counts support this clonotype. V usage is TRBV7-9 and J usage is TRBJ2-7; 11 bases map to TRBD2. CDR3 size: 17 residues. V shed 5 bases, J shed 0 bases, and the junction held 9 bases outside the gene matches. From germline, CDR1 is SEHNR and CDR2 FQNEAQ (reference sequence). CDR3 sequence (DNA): TGTGCCAGCAGCCCCGGGACTAGCGGCTCAAGCTCCTACGAGCAGTACGTC. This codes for CASSPGTSGSSSYEQYV.

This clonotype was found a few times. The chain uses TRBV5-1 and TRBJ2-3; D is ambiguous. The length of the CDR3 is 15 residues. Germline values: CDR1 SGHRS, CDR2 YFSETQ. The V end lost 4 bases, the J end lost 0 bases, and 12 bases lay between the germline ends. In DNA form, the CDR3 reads TGCGCCAGCAGCCAGCTAGGAACCAGCACAGATACGCAGTATTTT. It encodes CASSQLGTSTDTQYF.

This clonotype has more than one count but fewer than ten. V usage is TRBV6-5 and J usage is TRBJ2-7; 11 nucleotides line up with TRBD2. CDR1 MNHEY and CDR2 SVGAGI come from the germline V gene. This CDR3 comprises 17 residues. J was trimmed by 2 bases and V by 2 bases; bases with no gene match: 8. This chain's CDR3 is CASSYKFTSGRAYEQYF. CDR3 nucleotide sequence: TGTGCCAGCAGTTACAAATTTACTAGCGGGAGAGCCTACGAGCAGTACTTC.

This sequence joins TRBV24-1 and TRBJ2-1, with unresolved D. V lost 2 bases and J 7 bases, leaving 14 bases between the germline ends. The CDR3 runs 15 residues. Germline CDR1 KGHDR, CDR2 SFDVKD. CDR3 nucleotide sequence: TGTGCCACCAGTGATTCTGGGTCCCTCGGGAATGAGCAGTTCTTC. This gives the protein CATSDSGSLGNEQFF.

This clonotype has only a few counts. CDR3 sequence (DNA): TGTGCCAGCAGTGGCATACAGGGGGAGCATTTT. Translated: CASSGIQGEHF. V is TRBV6-1 and J is TRBJ1-5, with TRBD1 identical over 8 bases. CDR1 is MNHNS, CDR2 SASEGT, per germline. V was pared by 4 bases and J by 14 bases, with 4 bases of the junction left unmatched. This CDR3 comprises 11 residues.

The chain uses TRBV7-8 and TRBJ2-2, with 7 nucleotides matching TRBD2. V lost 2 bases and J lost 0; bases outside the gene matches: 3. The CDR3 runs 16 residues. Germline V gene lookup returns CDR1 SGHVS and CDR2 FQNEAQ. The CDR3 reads CASSLLSGANTGELFF. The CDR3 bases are TGTGCCAGCAGCTTATTGAGCGGGGCGAACACCGGGGAGCTGTTTTTT.

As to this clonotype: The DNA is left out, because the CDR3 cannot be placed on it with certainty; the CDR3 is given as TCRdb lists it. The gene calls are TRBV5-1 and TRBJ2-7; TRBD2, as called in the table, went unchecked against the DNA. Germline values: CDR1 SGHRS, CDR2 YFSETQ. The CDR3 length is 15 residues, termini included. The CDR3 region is CASSSSGTAVYEQYF.

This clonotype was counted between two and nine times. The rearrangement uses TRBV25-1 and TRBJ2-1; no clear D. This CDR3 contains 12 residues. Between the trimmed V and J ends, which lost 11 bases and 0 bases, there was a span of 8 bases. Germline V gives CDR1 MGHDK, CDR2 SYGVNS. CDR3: CAGSSSYNEQFF. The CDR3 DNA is TGTGCCGGGTCTAGCTCCTACAATGAGCAGTTCTTC.

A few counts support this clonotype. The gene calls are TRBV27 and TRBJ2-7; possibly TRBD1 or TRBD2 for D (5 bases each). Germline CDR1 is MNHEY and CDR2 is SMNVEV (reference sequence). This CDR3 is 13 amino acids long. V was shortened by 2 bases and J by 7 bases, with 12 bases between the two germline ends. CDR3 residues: CASSLRDGWEQYF. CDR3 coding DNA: TGTGCCAGCAGTTTAAGGGACGGATGGGAGCAGTACTTC.